Each of the 15 T cell receptor beta chains below was sequenced from the same sample in a study of T cells after yellow fever vaccination. TCRdb reprocessed the 5' RACE reads with MiXCR, giving one entry per CDR3 protein. The data hold hundreds of thousands of distinct CDR3 sequences, with around a sixth observed a single time. The source material was PBMCs, sampled before the yellow fever booster vaccination. Source of these receptors: a man aged 18 to 29 who received the YFV17D yellow fever vaccine.

The chain employs TRBV30 and TRBJ2-7; D is unresolved. The V end lost 3 bases, the J end lost 6 bases, and 12 bases lay between the germline ends. Germline lookup yields CDR1 GTSNPN and CDR2 SVGIG (reference sequence). This CDR3 comprises 12 residues. For the CDR3, the DNA is TGTGCCTGGAGGAGTGATTCAGCCGAGCAGTACTTC. Amino acids: CAWRSDSAEQYF.

This chain joins TRBV4-3 and TRBJ2-7; TRBD2 matches 11 bases. Germline values: CDR1 LGHNA, CDR2 YSLEER. The CDR3 contains 16 residues. With 3 bases clipped from V and 4 bases from J, the junction kept 8 bases outside the gene matches. CDR3 sequence: CASSQQEASGGYEQYF. The CDR3 region has the DNA TGCGCCAGCAGCCAGCAAGAAGCTAGCGGGGGGTACGAGCAGTACTTC.

The chain has TRBV10-3 and TRBJ2-7; D gene uncertain. V shed 6 bases and J shed 0 bases, with 12 bases lying between them. The CDR3 length is 14 residues. Germline CDR1 is ENHRY and CDR2 is SYGVKD. This CDR3 reads CAIRIGLSSYEQYF. The CDR3 nucleotides are TGTGCCATCAGAATAGGGCTGAGCTCCTACGAGCAGTACTTC.

This clonotype was found a few times. This chain joins TRBV12-3 or TRBV12-4 and TRBJ1-3, with D unclear. The CDR3 is made up of 19 amino acids. Trimming took 5 bases from V and 0 from J, leaving 23 bases between them. CDR3 loop: CASSREVDGTLFSGNTIYF. The CDR3 region has the DNA TGTGCCAGCAGTAGGGAGGTGGACGGAACGTTGTTCTCTGGAAACACCATATATTTT.

The sample holds a few counts of this clonotype. The chain links TRBV4-1 to TRBJ1-1; the D gene is possibly TRBD1 (5 bases). The CDR3 has 14 amino acids. Per germline, CDR1 MGHRA and CDR2 YSYEKL. V dropped 4 bases and J dropped 3 bases, with 12 bases sitting between them. CDR3 sequence reads: CASSPDMTDTEAFF. The CDR3 coding sequence is TGCGCCAGCAGCCCAGATATGACAGACACTGAAGCTTTCTTT.

This rearrangement joins TRBV11-2 to TRBJ1-6; D gene ambiguous. The CDR3 length is 14 residues. CDR1 and CDR2 (germline): SGHAT, FQNNGV. V was trimmed by 2 bases and J by 8 bases, leaving 10 bases between them. The DNA of the CDR3 is TGTGCCAGCAGCTTATTGGGTTTTGATTCACCCCTCCACTTT. It yields the protein CASSLLGFDSPLHF.

The chain links TRBV4-3 to TRBJ1-1; weak D call: TRBD1 (6 bases). The CDR3 extends over 15 amino acids. Germline loops: CDR1 LGHNA, CDR2 YSLEER. Trimming cost V 4 bases and J 4 bases, with 16 bases left between them. CDR3 loop: CASSPKLRGITEAFF. CDR3 sequence (DNA): TGCGCCAGCAGCCCCAAGCTAAGGGGGATCACTGAAGCTTTCTTT.

The CDR3 nucleotides are TGTGCCACCAGCGCGGGGCAGGGATACAATGAGCAGTTCTTC. Its translation: CATSAGQGYNEQFF. This rearrangement joins TRBV15 to TRBJ2-1, with a tentative D call TRBD2 (6 bases). Germline CDR1 reads LNHNV; CDR2 reads YYDKDF (reference sequence). The CDR3 loop spans 14 amino acids. Trimming took 5 bases from V and 4 from J, leaving 12 bases between them.

This clonotype was seen only a few times. In nucleotides, the CDR3 is TGTGCCAGCGGGGCGTGGGAACAGATACCCGGGGGTGGCTACACCTTC. Translating it yields CASGAWEQIPGGGYTF. The chain has TRBV6-5 and TRBJ1-2; maybe TRBD1 (5 bases). This CDR3 spans 16 amino acids. Trimming removed 8 bases at V and 7 bases at J, with 26 bases between. Per germline, CDR1 MNHEY and CDR2 SVGAGI.

The rearrangement links TRBV15 to TRBJ2-5; 12 bases fit TRBD2. From germline, CDR1 is LNHNV and CDR2 YYDKDF (reference sequence). The CDR3 contains 18 residues. With V trimmed by 0 bases and J by 5 bases, 10 bases remained unmatched. The CDR3 loop is CATSRDLLAGGTSETQYF. For the CDR3, the DNA is TGTGCCACCAGCAGAGATCTGCTAGCGGGGGGGACCTCGGAGACCCAGTACTTC.

The CDR3 DNA reads TGTGCCAGCAGCTTAAGAGGGGACAGGGACCCCCTCCACTTT. It is translated as CASSLRGDRDPLHF. This chain uses TRBV7-3 with TRBJ1-6; 9 nucleotides line up with TRBD1. The CDR3 is made up of 14 amino acids. CDR1 and CDR2 from the germline V gene are SGHTA and FQGTGA. V shed 1 base, J shed 13 bases, and the junction held 5 bases outside the gene matches.

The sample holds a few counts of this clonotype. The V gene is TRBV7-2, the J gene TRBJ2-2; D is uncertain. Trimming took off 2 bases at V and 3 bases at J, with 10 bases between the two ends. This CDR3 comprises 15 residues. Germline V lookup: CDR1 SGHTA, CDR2 FQGNSA. The CDR3 bases are TGTGCCAGCAGCTTATATAGGGTGGACACCGGGGAGCTGTTTTTT. Translation gives CASSLYRVDTGELFF.

This clonotype was counted ten times or more. V and J are TRBV7-2 and TRBJ2-1, with D unresolved. The V end lost 6 bases, the J end lost 9 bases, and 9 bases lay between the germline ends. CDR3 length: 11 residues. Germline V lookup: CDR1 SGHTA, CDR2 FQGNSA. CDR3 protein: CASSLGSEQFF. The DNA for the CDR3 is TGTGCCAGCAGTTTGGGTTCTGAGCAGTTCTTC.

The chain links TRBV6-5 to TRBJ2-7, with 7 bases that match TRBD2. Trimming removed 6 bases from V and 1 base from J; junction bases left unmatched: 9. Germline V gene sequence: CDR1 MNHEY, CDR2 SVGAGI. The CDR3 runs 15 residues. The DNA for the CDR3 is TGTGCCAGCAGCAGAGGGACGGGGGGTTCCTACGAGCAGTACGTC. The encoded protein is CASSRGTGGSYEQYV.

CDR3 protein: CASSQDLSSDTQYF. The CDR3 nucleotides read TGTGCCAGCAGCCAAGATTTGAGTTCAGATACGCAGTATTTT. The chain links TRBV4-2 to TRBJ2-3, with no clear D. The CDR3 is made up of 14 amino acids. V was pared by 0 bases and J by 4 bases, with 8 bases between. Germline V gene data show CDR1 as LGHNA and CDR2 as YNFKEQ.